These 25 T cell receptor beta chains were sequenced from one sample in a study of OX40 agonist ivuxolimab in advanced cancers. Clones were read by immunoSEQ multiplex PCR, and TCRdb kept only the in-frame ones, dropping some. The sample carries about 73,000 clones, 80% to 90% recorded once. This specimen was CD4+ or CD8+ T cells sorted from blood, taken in a trial of the OX40 agonist ivuxolimab. The origin of the receptors is an adult with an advanced solid tumor such as melanoma, head and neck, liver or kidney cancer.

This clone was recorded a few times. The genes are TRBV7-9 and TRBJ2-2; maybe TRBD2 (5 bases). CDR1 SEHNR and CDR2 FQNEAQ come from the germline V gene (reference sequence). The CDR3 has 12 amino acids. Between the trimmed V and J ends, which lost 3 bases and 7 bases, there was a span of 6 bases. The CDR3 DNA reads as TGTGCCAGCAGCTTTGAGGGCGGGGAGCTGTTTTTT. Residues: CASSFEGGELFF.

The chain has TRBV5-6 and TRBJ2-7, with D perhaps matching TRBD1 (5 bases). This CDR3 region has 15 residues. V shed 4 bases and J shed 3 bases, with 17 bases lying between them. Germline CDR1 and CDR2: SGHDT and YYEEEE. The CDR3 region is CASSRSQGWSYEQYF. As DNA, the CDR3 is TGTGCCAGCAGCCGTTCCCAGGGTTGGAGCTACGAGCAGTACTTC.

This chain connects TRBV5-1 to TRBJ2-3; 7 bases map to TRBD2. J gave up 3 bases and V 5 bases, and 6 bases lay outside the gene matches. Germline V lookup: CDR1 SGHRS, CDR2 YFSETQ. The CDR3 is made up of 14 amino acids. The CDR3 spells CASSGLGSTDTQYF. The CDR3 DNA reads as TGCGCCAGCAGTGGACTAGGGTCGACAGATACGCAGTATTTT.

This chain joins TRBV7-2 and TRBJ1-1; D call uncertain. Trimming removed 8 bases at V and 0 bases at J, with 13 bases between. The CDR3 runs to 14 residues. CDR1 SGHTA and CDR2 FQGNSA come from the germline V gene. The chain's CDR3 is CASGLGRLNTEAFF. The DNA for the CDR3 is TGTGCCAGCGGGCTAGGGCGCCTGAACACTGAAGCTTTCTTT.

The CDR3 DNA reads as TGTGCCAGCAGGGCAACAGGGGGGGGCACTGAAGCTTTCTTT. It translates to CASRATGGGTEAFF. The rearrangement joins TRBV4-2 to TRBJ1-1; 8 bases fit TRBD1. Unmatched junction bases numbered 7, after V lost 6 bases and J lost 4 bases. This CDR3 has 14 residues. The germline CDR1 and CDR2 sequences are LGHNA and YNFKEQ.

The V call is TRBV30, the J call TRBJ2-1; tentative D call: TRBD2 (5 bases). V dropped 7 bases and J dropped 4 bases, with 11 bases sitting between them. The length of the CDR3 is 12 residues. Germline loops: CDR1 GTSNPN, CDR2 SVGIG (reference sequence). CDR3 DNA: TGTGCCTTCGGACTGATTTACAATGAGCAGTTCTTC. Translated, it gives CAFGLIYNEQFF.

This clone was seen a few times. The J gene is TRBJ2-1, the V gene TRBV6-1; D possibly corresponds to TRBD1 (6 bases). The germline V gene encodes CDR1 MNHNS and CDR2 SASEGT. The CDR3 covers 14 residues. V was pared by 1 base and J by 7 bases, with 11 bases between. In DNA, the CDR3 is TGTGCCAGCAGTGAAGAACAGGGACGGAATGAGCAGTTCTTC. This gives the protein CASSEEQGRNEQFF.

The J gene is TRBJ1-4, the V gene TRBV5-1; D might be TRBD1 (6 bases). Germline V gives CDR1 SGHRS, CDR2 YFSETQ. Trimming pared 1 base from V and 5 bases from J, leaving 12 bases between. This CDR3 has 15 residues. The CDR3 sequence: CASSLRGTQNEKLFF. CDR3 nucleotide sequence: TGCGCCAGCAGCTTGAGGGGGACACAGAATGAAAAACTGTTTTTT.

J is TRBJ2-1 and V is TRBV27, with 8 nucleotides matching TRBD2. Trimming took 4 bases from V and 2 from J; bases not matched to a gene: 7. The CDR3 consists of 16 residues. Germline V lookup: CDR1 MNHEY, CDR2 SMNVEV (reference sequence). CDR3 region: CASSSRGAGAYNEQFF. The CDR3 bases are TGTGCCAGCAGTTCTCGAGGAGCGGGGGCCTACAATGAGCAGTTCTTC.

This clone came up once. The V gene is TRBV6-6, the J gene TRBJ2-2, with a possible D match to TRBD1 (6 bases). The V gene lost 4 bases and the J gene lost 5 bases, with 11 bases spanning the gap. CDR1 is MNHNY and CDR2 is SVGAGI in the germline V gene (reference sequence). The CDR3 totals 14 residues. CDR3 in amino acids: CASSLDSRTGELFF. The CDR3 DNA reads TGTGCCAGCAGTTTGGACAGTAGGACCGGGGAGCTGTTTTTT.

This chain uses TRBV11-3 with TRBJ1-2; D gene ambiguous. CDR3 length equals 12 residues. CDR1 and CDR2 (germline): SGHNT, YENEEA. With 5 bases removed from V and 4 bases from J, the gap between germline ends came to 8 bases. CDR3: CASSEESYGYTF. In DNA form, the CDR3 reads TGTGCCAGCAGCGAGGAAAGCTATGGCTACACCTTC.

This sequence joins TRBV11-3 and TRBJ2-5; perhaps TRBD2 as D (5 bases). Trimming removed 2 bases from V and 1 base from J, with 8 bases in between. CDR3 size: 14 residues. Germline values: CDR1 SGHNT, CDR2 YENEEA. For the CDR3, the DNA is TGTGCCAGCAGCTTAAGAGGGAGCCAAGAGACCCAGTACTTC. It translates to CASSLRGSQETQYF.

J is TRBJ2-7 and V is TRBV5-5, with D possibly TRBD2 on 5 matching bases. CDR3 size: 13 residues. From germline, CDR1 is SGHKS and CDR2 YYEKEE (reference sequence). V was shortened by 6 bases and J by 6 bases, with 16 bases between the two germline ends. CDR3 DNA sequence: TGTGCCAGCACCCTTGGTATAGGGAGCGAGCAGTACTTC. This encodes CASTLGIGSEQYF.

The table lists this clone with a few counts. The CDR3, as DNA: TGTGCCAGCAGCTTAGAAGGAGGGAACACTGAAGCTTTCTTT. Its translation: CASSLEGGNTEAFF. This chain connects TRBV7-9 to TRBJ1-1; D remains unclear. Trimming took 1 base from V and 1 from J, leaving 7 bases between them. The CDR3 length is 14 residues. Germline values: CDR1 SEHNR, CDR2 FQNEAQ (reference sequence).

The chain employs TRBV6-4 and TRBJ1-5; possible D gene TRBD1, 5 bases. V was shortened by 0 bases and J by 3 bases, with 9 bases between the two germline ends. The germline V gene has CDR1 MRHNA and CDR2 SNTAGT. The CDR3 is made up of 15 amino acids. The CDR3 region has the DNA TGTGCCAGCAGTGACTCATACGGGACCAATCAGCCCCAGCATTTT. Protein: CASSDSYGTNQPQHF.

CDR3 amino acids: CASSLNVLSGYTF. In nucleotides, the CDR3 is TGTGCCAGCAGCTTGAATGTCCTTAGTGGCTACACCTTC. The genes are TRBV5-8 and TRBJ1-2; no firm D call. CDR1 SGHTS and CDR2 YDEGEE come from the germline V gene. V lost 1 base, J lost 7 bases, and 11 bases lay in between. CDR3 length: 13 residues.

This sequence joins TRBV11-3 and TRBJ1-1; 9 bases line up with TRBD1. Germline values: CDR1 SGHNT, CDR2 YENEEA. The CDR3 runs to 16 residues. Trimming removed 0 bases from V and 5 bases from J; junction bases left unmatched: 7. CDR3 DNA sequence: TGTGCCAGCAGCTTAGATGATTGGACAGGGGTTACTGAAGCTTTCTTT. Protein product: CASSLDDWTGVTEAFF.

CDR3 nucleotide sequence: TGTGCCAGCAGCAACCCGCGGGATGGTACAAGGGGCTCTGGGGCCAACGTCCTGACTTTC. This codes for CASSNPRDGTRGSGANVLTF. J is TRBJ2-6 and V is TRBV21-1; no check of the table's D call, TRBD2, against the DNA was made. TRBV21-1 is reported as a pseudogene. The CDR3 covers 20 residues.

This chain joins TRBV18 and TRBJ2-2, with TRBD1 as a possible D gene (5 bases). Trimming left V 2 bases short and J 2 bases short, with 12 bases between. This CDR3 spans 16 amino acids. Germline CDR1 and CDR2: KGHSH and LQKENI. The CDR3 nucleotides read TGTGCCAGCTCACCATCTCAGGGAATCAACACCGGGGAGCTGTTTTTT. This translates into CASSPSQGINTGELFF.

As DNA, the CDR3 is TGTGCCAGCAGTAGCGGGGGCAAACGCGGCACAGATACGCAGTATTTT. Translated, it gives CASSSGGKRGTDTQYF. This sequence joins TRBV6-6 and TRBJ2-3; 8 bases map to TRBD2. Trimming cost V 5 bases and J 1 base; bases outside gene matches: 8. This CDR3 is 16 amino acids long. Germline CDR1 is MNHNY and CDR2 is SVGAGI (reference sequence).

This clone appeared a single time. The chain employs TRBV19 and TRBJ1-1; D perhaps matches TRBD1 (6 bases). This CDR3 is built from 15 residues. The germline gives CDR1 LNHDA, CDR2 SQIVND (reference sequence). V lost 5 bases and J 4 bases, leaving 17 bases between the germline ends. Here the CDR3 reads CASSPRQAPSTEAFF. In nucleotides, the CDR3 is TGTGCCAGTAGTCCCCGACAGGCCCCCAGCACTGAAGCTTTCTTT.

The rearrangement joins TRBV28 to TRBJ1-2, with D unclear. CDR3 length: 14 residues. CDR1 and CDR2 (germline): MDHEN, SYDVKM. V lost 4 bases and J lost 4, with 13 bases in between. CDR3 nucleotides: TGTGCCAGCAGTTCCCCCAGCAATTCCTATGGCTACACCTTC. Amino acids: CASSSPSNSYGYTF.

As regards this clone: The junction does not match germline at one end; this may be a read error. J is TRBJ2-5 and V is TRBV7-2; D is ambiguous. CDR1 is SGHTA and CDR2 is FQGNSA in the germline V gene. The CDR3 extends over 14 amino acids. CDR3 region: CASNLLGPKETQYF. Written as DNA, the CDR3 is TGTGCCAGCAACTTACTTGGACCTAAAGAGACCCAGTACTTC.

This clone was seen a few times. The rearrangement joins TRBV18 to TRBJ1-2, with 9 bases that match TRBD1. Germline-derived CDR1 and CDR2 are KGHSH and LQKENI. The J segment lost 8 bases and the V segment lost 3 bases, leaving 4 bases of the junction unmatched. CDR3 size: 13 residues. For the CDR3, the DNA is TGTGCCAGCTCACCGGGACAGGGCGGGGGCTACACCTTC. Protein: CASSPGQGGGYTF.

The chain employs TRBV7-3 and TRBJ2-2; TRBD2 matches at 11 bases. Per the germline V gene, CDR1 is SGHTA and CDR2 is FQGTGA. V dropped 0 bases and J dropped 2; count of bases not matched to a gene: 2. CDR3 size: 17 residues. This chain's CDR3 is CASSLTSGRGNTGELFF. The DNA for the CDR3 is TGTGCCAGCAGCTTAACTAGCGGGAGGGGTAACACCGGGGAGCTGTTTTTT. The full variable domain, with the rest looked up from reference TRBV7-3 and TRBJ2-2, is GAGVSQTPSNKVTEKGKYVELRCDPISGHTALYWYRQSLGQGPEFLIYFQGTGAADDSGLPNDRFFAVRPEGSVSTLKIQRTERGDSAVYLCASSLTSGRGNTGELFFGEGSRLTVL.